The T cell receptor (beta chain) described here comes from a study of OX40 agonist ivuxolimab in advanced cancers. Regarding the study as a whole: At doses 0.1 to 3.0 mg/kg, CD4+ and CD8+ clones expanded.

Between the trimmed V and J ends, which lost 6 bases and 5 bases, there was a span of 16 bases. The CDR3 loop spans 14 amino acids. CDR1 is SEHNR and CDR2 is FQNEAQ in the germline V gene (reference sequence). The protocol was immunoSEQ multiplex PCR, while the TCRdb copy is restricted to in-frame clones and leaves out a portion. This sample has around 74,000 clones, with under 85% found just once. Note on this clone: Its specificity is unknown.

Sequencing was performed on CD4+ or CD8+ T cells sorted from blood, taken in a trial of the OX40 agonist ivuxolimab. The sequence came from an adult with an advanced solid tumor such as melanoma, head and neck, liver or kidney cancer. This sequence joins TRBV7-9 and TRBJ1-1, with D unresolved. CDR3 region: CASSPGPTRTEAFF. The CDR3 coding sequence is TGTGCCAGCAGTCCGGGCCCCACTCGAACTGAAGCTTTCTTT. The whole variable domain, remainder taken from reference TRBV7-9 and TRBJ1-1, is DTGVSQNPRHKITKRGQNVTFRCDPISEHNRLYWYRQTLGQGPEFLTYFQNEAQLEKSRLLSDRFSAERPKGSFSTLEIQRTEQGDSAMYLCASSPGPTRTEAFFGQGTRLTVV.